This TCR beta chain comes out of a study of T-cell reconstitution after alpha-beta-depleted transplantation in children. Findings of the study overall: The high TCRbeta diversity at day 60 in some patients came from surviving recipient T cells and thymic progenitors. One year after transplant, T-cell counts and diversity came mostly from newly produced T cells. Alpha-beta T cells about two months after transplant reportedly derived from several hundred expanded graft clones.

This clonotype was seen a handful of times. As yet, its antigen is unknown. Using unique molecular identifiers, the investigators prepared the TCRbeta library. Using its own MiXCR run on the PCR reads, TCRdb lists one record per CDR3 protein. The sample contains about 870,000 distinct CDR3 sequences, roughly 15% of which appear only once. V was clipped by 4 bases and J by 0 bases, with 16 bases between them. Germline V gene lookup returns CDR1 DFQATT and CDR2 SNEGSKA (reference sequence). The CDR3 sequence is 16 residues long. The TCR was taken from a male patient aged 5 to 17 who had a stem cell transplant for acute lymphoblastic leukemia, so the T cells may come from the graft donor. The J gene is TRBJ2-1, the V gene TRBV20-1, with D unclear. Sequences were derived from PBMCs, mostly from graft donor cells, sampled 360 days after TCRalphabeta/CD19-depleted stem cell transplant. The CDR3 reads CSAIGPTASSYNEQFF. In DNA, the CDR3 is TGCAGTGCTATCGGGCCTACCGCCAGCTCCTACAATGAGCAGTTCTTC.